The rows below give T cell receptor beta chains drawn from one sample of a study of T cells in localized non-small cell lung cancer. Assay used: immunoSEQ multiplex PCR; TCRdb lists only in-frame clones, some missing. This sample has about 5,100 clones, with 45% found just once. Sequencing used lung tumor tissue, obtained before any cancer treatment. The receptors come from a man aged 40 to 75 with stage I lung adenocarcinoma. Each CDR3 is given with its conserved first and last residue. D genes are given only for firm matches. Where a row states a size, it is once, few, many or the class of an expanded clone; other rows omit it.

D gene	V gene	J gene	clone size	CDR3 DNA	CDR3 protein
.	TRBV23-1	TRBJ1-2	.	TGCGCCAGCAGTCAGCCTCGGGAGTGGGGCTACACCTTC	CASSQPREWGYTF
.	TRBV6-8	TRBJ1-2	many	TGTGCCAGCAGGGGGGACGGTCGGATTTATGGCTACACCTTC	CASRGDGRIYGYTF
TRBD1	TRBV11-1	TRBJ1-1	.	TGTGCCAGCAGCTCGCTACAGGGGGCTTGGACTGAAGCTTTCTTT	CASSSLQGAWTEAFF
.	TRBV30	TRBJ2-3	.	TGTGCCTGGAGTACCACCGACATCAGGAACATGCAGTATTTT	CAWSTTDIRNMQYF
TRBD2	TRBV7-7	TRBJ2-1	few	TGTGCCAGCAGCTTAGAGGTAGCGGGGGGCAGTACCAATGAGCAGTTCTTC	CASSLEVAGGSTNEQFF
.	TRBV30	TRBJ2-7	.	TGTGCCTGGAGTGTACAGGGCGAGCAGTACTTC	CAWSVQGEQYF
.	TRBV28	TRBJ2-5	.	TGTGCCAGCAGTGGAAGCTGGTGGGGGCAGACCCAGTACTTC	CASSGSWWGQTQYF
.	TRBV28	TRBJ2-1	.	TGTGCCAGCAGGGAAGGACCCCACAATGAGCAGTTCTTC	CASREGPHNEQFF
.	TRBV19	TRBJ1-1	once	TGTGCCAGTAGTATTGGAAGGGGCGCCTCTCTTGAAGCTTTCTTT	CASSIGRGASLEAFF
TRBD1	TRBV11-3	TRBJ2-5	medium-sized	TGTGCCAGCAGCCACAGGGGGTCTCGGGAGACCCAGTACTTC	CASSHRGSRETQYF
.	TRBV9	TRBJ2-4	medium-sized	TGTGCCAGCAGCTCCTCAGGACTGGCCAAAAACATTCAGTACTTC	CASSSSGLAKNIQYF
TRBD2	TRBV10-3	TRBJ2-3	few	TGTGCCATCAGTGAAAGGGGAGGGTCGACAGATACGCAGTATTTT	CAISERGGSTDTQYF
TRBD2	TRBV29-1	TRBJ2-1	few	TGCAGCGTTGAAGATGTTGGGGGTAAGCGGGATAGAATTGAGCAGTTCTTC	CSVEDVGGKRDRIEQFF
TRBD2	TRBV10-2	TRBJ2-1	.	TGCGCCAGCAGTGAGACGGGGAGCGGGGGAAATTACAATGAGCAGTTCTTC	CASSETGSGGNYNEQFF
TRBD1	TRBV4-1	TRBJ1-1	few	TGCGCCAGCAGCCAAGGAATTCCGGGACAGATGAACACTGAAGCTTTCTTT	CASSQGIPGQMNTEAFF
.	TRBV6-8	TRBJ1-1	.	TGTGCCAGCTCTTCTAAGATTGGTAACACTGAAGCTTTCTTT	CASSSKIGNTEAFF
TRBD2	TRBV19	TRBJ2-1	.	TGTGCCAGTAGCCACCTAGCGGGAGGCAAGAACAATGAGCAGTTCTTC	CASSHLAGGKNNEQFF
TRBD2	TRBV18	TRBJ2-7	.	TGTGCCAGCTCACCACTAAGCGGGATGGGCGGCTACGAGCAGTACTTC	CASSPLSGMGGYEQYF
.	TRBV19	TRBJ1-6	once	TGTGCCAGTAGTCCTCGTGGGGCGGCCTATAATTCACCCCTCCACTTT	CASSPRGAAYNSPLHF
TRBD1	TRBV2	TRBJ1-2	medium-sized	TGTGCCAGCAGTGGGACAGGGGGCATCTATGGCTACACCTTC	CASSGTGGIYGYTF
TRBD1	TRBV29-1	TRBJ1-1	few	TGCAGCGTCGACAAACGGGTAGGGGGCTGGGCTTTCTTT	CSVDKRVGGWAFF
TRBD2	TRBV28	TRBJ2-1	.	TGTGCCAGCAGTTTCGGGGGGGCGGTTGAGCAGTTCTTC	CASSFGGAVEQFF
TRBD2	TRBV9	TRBJ2-5	few	TGTGCCAGCAGCTCCGAGTGGCGGGAGGAGACCCAGTACTTC	CASSSEWREETQYF
.	TRBV18	TRBJ2-5	.	TGTGCCAGCTCACCACAGCGGCGATTCCAAGAGACCCAGTACTTC	CASSPQRRFQETQYF
.	TRBV6-8	TRBJ1-1	.	TGTGCCAGCAGTCCAGAGCCCTTGAACACTGAAGCTTTCTTT	CASSPEPLNTEAFF
.	TRBV19	TRBJ2-4	.	TGTGCCAGTAACCCCTCATATACGGTCCTAGCCAAAAACATTCAGTACTTC	CASNPSYTVLAKNIQYF
.	TRBV29-1	TRBJ2-7	.	TGCAGCGTCCCGGACGGGCTAGGAGAGCAGTACTTC	CSVPDGLGEQYF
TRBD2	TRBV6-1	TRBJ2-3	few	TGTGCCAGCAGTGAAGGGACTAGCGGTCGCACAGATACGCAGTATTTT	CASSEGTSGRTDTQYF
.	TRBV6-8	TRBJ2-6	few	TGTGCCAGCCGTCGGGGGACTGGGGCCAACGTCCTGACTTTC	CASRRGTGANVLTF
.	TRBV29-1	TRBJ2-7	.	TGCAGCGTGGAACTAGCTACGGGGCGTGACGAGCAGTACTTC	CSVELATGRDEQYF
.	TRBV18	TRBJ2-4	.	TGTGCCAGCTCACCTTCGCCCGGGAGTGAGAACATTCAGTACTTC	CASSPSPGSENIQYF
TRBD2	TRBV10-3	TRBJ2-1	few	TGTGCCATCTCAGTGCTAGCGGGAGCCCCCTACAATGAGCAGTTCTTC	CAISVLAGAPYNEQFF
.	TRBV18	TRBJ2-3	.	TGTGCCAGCTCACCAGGGATCACAGATACGCAGTATTTT	CASSPGITDTQYF
TRBD1	TRBV19	TRBJ1-5	.	TGTGCCAGCCTATGGGACAGTAATAGCAATCAGCCCCAGCATTTT	CASLWDSNSNQPQHF
.	TRBV18	TRBJ1-3	.	TGTGCCAGCTCCTTGGACCGTGCATTCTCTGGAAACACCATATATTTT	CASSLDRAFSGNTIYF
.	TRBV19	TRBJ2-5	.	TGTGCCAGTAGTACTTTTCTTGGGGGGGAGACCCAGTACTTC	CASSTFLGGETQYF